The 6 T cell receptor beta chains below all came from one sample that was sequenced in a study of monozygotic twins with inflammatory bowel disease. After re-calling the 5' RACE reads, TCRdb lists one entry per CDR3 protein, DNA absent. Its clone listing holds a few hundred thousand distinct CDR3 sequences. The source material was blood. The source of these receptors is a human donor with ulcerative colitis or Crohn's disease, or a healthy co-twin of an affected twin (not recorded which).

This chain joins TRBV6-5 and TRBJ2-5; the TCRdb call, TRBD2, lacks DNA for checking. The CDR3 totals 15 residues. Germline CDR1 is MNHEY and CDR2 is SVGAGI. CDR3 sequence: CASSYSIRGGETQYF.

V and J are TRBV5-1 and TRBJ1-4; the D call from TCRdb, TRBD1, cannot be confirmed without DNA. The CDR3 has 15 residues. In germline, CDR1 is SGHRS, CDR2 YFSETQ. The CDR3 is CASSAQGAGNEKLFF.

V gene TRBV5-1 combines with J gene TRBJ1-1; TCRdb's D gene call, TRBD1, goes unchecked for lack of DNA. This CDR3 contains 14 residues. Germline V gene data show CDR1 as SGHRS and CDR2 as YFSETQ. The CDR3 is CASSPLAGAGEAVF.

J is TRBJ1-1 and V is TRBV15; the TCRdb call, TRBD1, lacks DNA for checking. The CDR3 has 16 amino acids. Germline CDR1 reads LNHNV; CDR2 reads YYDKDF (reference sequence). This CDR3 reads CATSTPGTGVNTEAFF.

The J gene is TRBJ2-7, the V gene TRBV19; TCRdb proposes TRBD1, but this gene call is untestable without DNA. From germline, CDR1 is LNHDA and CDR2 SQIVND (reference sequence). CDR3 length: 13 amino acids. Here the CDR3 reads CASTRDGMGEQYF.

The chain links TRBV20-1 to TRBJ2-1; the TRBD1 assignment by TCRdb is unverifiable without DNA. Germline V CDR1 and CDR2: DFQATT, SNEGSKA (reference sequence). The CDR3 covers 15 residues. The CDR3 sequence: CSARDRGGTYNEQFF.